A single sample is the source of the 16 T cell receptor beta chains below, sequenced in a study of blood T cell repertoires in COVID-19. The protocol was immunoSEQ multiplex PCR, while the TCRdb copy is restricted to in-frame clones and leaves out a portion. The sample yields about 220,000 clones, 82% seen once. Sequenced input: peripheral blood. These TCRs come from a woman in her seventies with COVID-19, enrolled during active disease.

The J gene is TRBJ1-1, the V gene TRBV19, with D unclear. V was shortened by 3 bases and J by 5 bases, with 7 bases between the two germline ends. This CDR3 has 12 residues. Germline V gene data show CDR1 as LNHDA and CDR2 as SQIVND (reference sequence). The CDR3 protein is CASSIPSTEAFF. CDR3 DNA sequence: TGTGCCAGTAGTATCCCCAGTACTGAAGCTTTCTTT.

This clone was found once. The CDR3 protein is CASSVLRTERDYGYTF. The CDR3 DNA reads TGTGCCAGCAGTGTGTTGAGAACAGAGAGGGACTATGGCTACACCTTC. This rearrangement joins TRBV2 to TRBJ1-2, with D uncertain. CDR1 is SNHLY and CDR2 is FYNNEI in the germline V gene. V lost 4 bases to trimming and J lost 3 bases, with 18 bases between them. CDR3 length: 16 residues.

This clone was observed a single time. The rearrangement links TRBV7-2 to TRBJ2-1, with TRBD2 matching 7 bases. Unmatched junction bases numbered 7, after V lost 2 bases and J lost 6 bases. The germline gives CDR1 SGHTA, CDR2 FQGNSA. This CDR3 spans 15 amino acids. In DNA form, the CDR3 reads TGTGCCAGCAGCTTAAGCGGGACTTCTATCAATGAGCAGTTCTTC. Translated: CASSLSGTSINEQFF.

The rearrangement uses TRBV11-2 and TRBJ2-7, with D perhaps TRBD1 (5 bases). This CDR3 is built from 16 residues. Trimming removed 0 bases from V and 0 bases from J, with 12 bases in between. The germline V gene has CDR1 SGHAT and CDR2 FQNNGV. For the CDR3, the DNA is TGTGCCAGCAGCTTAGACACGACAGCATTCTCCTACGAGCAGTACTTC. Encoded protein: CASSLDTTAFSYEQYF.

The chain links TRBV9 to TRBJ2-1; 12 bases match TRBD2. Germline lookup yields CDR1 SGDLS and CDR2 YYNGEE. After removal of 3 bases from V and 6 bases from J, the junction contained 4 bases not matched to a gene. This CDR3 has 15 residues. CDR3 coding DNA: TGTGCCAGCAGCGCCGGGACTAGCGGGCCCAATGAGCAGTTCTTC. This translates into CASSAGTSGPNEQFF. The full variable domain, with the rest looked up from reference TRBV9 and TRBJ2-1, is DSGVTQTPKHLITATGQRVTLRCSPRSGDLSVYWYQQSLDQGLQFLIQYYNGEERAKGNILERFSAQQFPDLHSELNLSSLELGDSALYFCASSAGTSGPNEQFFGPGTRLTVL.

The CDR3 sequence: CASLNGGCSYNEQFF. The CDR3 DNA reads as TGTGCCAGCCTAAACGGCGGGTGCTCCTACAATGAGCAGTTCTTC. The chain is built from TRBV21-1 and TRBJ2-1; the table's D call TRBD2 went unverified against the DNA. TRBV21-1 is listed as a pseudogene. The CDR3 has 15 amino acids.

The chain recombines TRBV7-3 with TRBJ2-1; the D is unclear. In germline, CDR1 is SGHTA, CDR2 FQGTGA. The CDR3 has 15 residues. With 2 bases removed from V and 0 bases from J, the gap between germline ends came to 8 bases. The CDR3 coding sequence is TGTGCCAGCAGCTTACGCGGAACCTCCTACAATGAGCAGTTCTTC. Its translation is CASSLRGTSYNEQFF.

The chain recombines TRBV18 with TRBJ1-2; TRBD1 is a possible D gene (5 bases). V was trimmed by 3 bases and J by 3 bases, leaving 11 bases between them. The CDR3 length is 14 residues. Germline lookup yields CDR1 KGHSH and CDR2 LQKENI. The DNA for the CDR3 is TGTGCCAGCTCACCGGGAACAGGATACTATGGCTACACCTTC. This sequence encodes CASSPGTGYYGYTF.

This clone was seen a few times. The J gene is TRBJ1-1, the V gene TRBV6-5; 7 nucleotides match TRBD1. V shed 6 bases and J 5 bases; nucleotides not matched to a gene: 9. Germline V gives CDR1 MNHEY, CDR2 SVGAGI. The CDR3 has 14 residues. The CDR3 loop is CASSFNRGSTEAFF. In DNA, the CDR3 is TGTGCCAGCAGCTTCAACAGGGGTAGTACTGAAGCTTTCTTT.

This sequence joins TRBV6-2 or TRBV6-3 and TRBJ2-3; 9 bases are a match to TRBD2. V lost 5 bases, J lost 6 bases, and 12 bases stayed unmatched. The CDR3 totals 16 residues. Germline CDR1 is MNHEY and CDR2 is SVGEGT. Here the CDR3 reads CASSEASGASRDTQYF. CDR3 sequence (DNA): TGTGCCAGCAGTGAGGCTAGCGGGGCCTCCAGGGATACGCAGTATTTT.

The chain combines TRBV9 with TRBJ2-3; possibly TRBD1 for D (5 bases). CDR1 is SGDLS, CDR2 YYNGEE, per germline. V lost 3 bases and J 6 bases, leaving 11 bases between the germline ends. The CDR3 extends over 13 amino acids. The chain's CDR3 is CASSGDRADTQYF. In nucleotides, the CDR3 is TGTGCCAGCAGCGGCGACAGAGCGGATACGCAGTATTTT.

The genes are TRBV7-9 and TRBJ2-1; D ambiguous. Germline lookup yields CDR1 SEHNR and CDR2 FQNEAQ (reference sequence). Trimming left V 5 bases short and J 4 bases short, with 24 bases between. CDR3 length equals 18 residues. The CDR3 DNA sequence: TGTGCCAGCAGCCTAAAGGTAGGAGTCGCGAAGGTTTACAATGAGCAGTTCTTC. As protein: CASSLKVGVAKVYNEQFF.

This clone was detected a few times. The J gene is TRBJ2-2, the V gene TRBV2; 10 bases are a match to TRBD2. Per germline, CDR1 SNHLY and CDR2 FYNNEI. The CDR3 runs to 14 residues. V lost 10 bases to trimming and J lost 4 bases; unmatched junction nucleotides: 6. The CDR3 DNA follows: TGTGCCACCCCACTAGCGGGAACCACCGGGGAGCTGTTTTTT. This codes for CATPLAGTTGELFF.

This clone has just one count. CDR3 loop: CATSRERQHGGYTF. In DNA form, the CDR3 reads TGTGCCACCAGCAGAGAGAGGCAGCACGGAGGCTACACCTTC. V usage is TRBV15 and J usage is TRBJ1-2; no clear D. Germline V CDR1 and CDR2: LNHNV, YYDKDF (reference sequence). V shed 0 bases and J shed 8 bases, with 13 bases lying between them. This CDR3 has 14 amino acids. The whole variable domain, filled in from reference TRBV15 and TRBJ1-2, reads DAMVIQNPRYQVTQFGKPVTLSCSQTLNHNVMYWYQQKSSQAPKLLFHYYDKDFNNEADTPDNFQSRRPNTSFCFLDIRSPGLGDTAMYLCATSRERQHGGYTFGSGTRLTVV.

V usage is TRBV19 and J usage is TRBJ2-3; 8 nucleotides align to TRBD2. The junction had 9 bases not matched to a gene; V was cut back by 6 bases and J by 4 bases. Per germline, CDR1 LNHDA and CDR2 SQIVND (reference sequence). The CDR3 extends over 15 amino acids. The CDR3 nucleotides are TGTGCCAGTAGAAGTAGCGGGACCCCCCCAGATACGCAGTATTTT. This translates into CASRSSGTPPDTQYF.

The DNA for the CDR3 is TGCGCCAGCAGCCAAGGATCGGACAGGCTTAATGAAAAACTGTTTTTT. Protein sequence: CASSQGSDRLNEKLFF. This chain connects TRBV4-1 to TRBJ1-4; 7 bases are a match to TRBD1. Trimming at V came to 1 base and at J to 4 bases, leaving 6 bases not matched to a gene. CDR1 MGHRA and CDR2 YSYEKL come from the germline V gene. The CDR3 extends over 16 amino acids.